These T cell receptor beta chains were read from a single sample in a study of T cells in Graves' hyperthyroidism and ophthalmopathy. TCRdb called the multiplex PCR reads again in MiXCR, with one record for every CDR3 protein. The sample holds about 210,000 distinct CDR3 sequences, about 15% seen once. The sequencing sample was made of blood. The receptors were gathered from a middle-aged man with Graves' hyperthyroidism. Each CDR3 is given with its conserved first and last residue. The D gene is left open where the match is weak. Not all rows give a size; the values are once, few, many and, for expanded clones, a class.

CASRMNTEAFF,TGCGCCAGCAGAATGAACACTGAAGCTTTCTTT,TRBV5-1,few,TRBJ1-1,.
CASSVTRVGTYTQYF,TGTGCCAGCAGTGTGACTCGCGTCGGGACATATACGCAGTATTTT,TRBV6-5,many,TRBJ2-3,.
CASSGGESTDTQYF,TGTGCCAGCAGCGGGGGGGAGAGCACAGATACGCAGTATTTT,TRBV9,once,TRBJ2-3,.
CASSSQGARAEQYF,TGTGCCAGCAGCTCCCAGGGGGCGCGAGCTGAGCAGTACTTC,TRBV7-2,many,TRBJ2-7,TRBD1
CAWKGPSGYEQYF,TGTGCCTGGAAGGGGCCTAGCGGATACGAGCAGTACTTC,TRBV30,.,TRBJ2-7,TRBD2
CASRNGRVDTQYF,TGCGCCAGCAGGAACGGGAGGGTAGATACGCAGTATTTT,TRBV5-1,few,TRBJ2-3,TRBD2
CATSGTGATEQPQHF,TGTGCCACCTCCGGGACAGGCGCGACAGAGCAGCCCCAGCATTTT,TRBV24-1,many,TRBJ1-5,TRBD1
CASSLYRDSYEQYF,TGTGCCAGCAGTTTGTATCGAGACTCCTACGAGCAGTACTTC,TRBV28,.,TRBJ2-7,.
CSGSQGRGEQFF,TGCAGTGGAAGTCAGGGGAGGGGTGAGCAGTTCTTC,TRBV20-1,many,TRBJ2-1,.
CSASWVFEDGRYQETQYF,TGCAGTGCTAGCTGGGTTTTTGAGGACGGACGGTACCAAGAGACCCAGTACTTC,TRBV20-1,.,TRBJ2-5,.
CASSEPGSGVNEQFF,TGCGCCAGCAGTGAGCCCGGGTCTGGGGTCAATGAGCAGTTCTTC,TRBV10-2,few,TRBJ2-1,.
CASSRGGQYRQETQYF,TGTGCCAGCAGCCGAGGGGGACAGTACCGACAAGAGACCCAGTACTTC,TRBV7-9,many,TRBJ2-5,TRBD1
CASSQSRERASYEQYF,TGTGCCAGCAGTCAATCAAGGGAGAGGGCCTCCTACGAGCAGTACTTC,TRBV2,many,TRBJ2-7,.
CSAQGGGTEAFF,TGCAGTGCCCAGGGAGGGGGCACTGAAGCTTTCTTT,TRBV20-1,few,TRBJ1-1,.
CASALDRNSPLHF,TGTGCCAGCGCCCTCGACAGGAATTCACCCCTCCACTTT,TRBV12-3/TRBV12-4,many,TRBJ1-6,.
CSARRLAGGLNEQFF,TGCAGTGCTAGACGGCTAGCGGGAGGGCTTAATGAGCAGTTCTTC,TRBV20-1,many,TRBJ2-1,TRBD2
CASSPGQALSYEQYF,TGCGCCAGCAGCCCTGGACAGGCCCTCTCCTACGAGCAGTACTTC,TRBV5-1,many,TRBJ2-7,TRBD1
CSAAIGTYTEAFF,TGCAGTGCTGCGATAGGTACCTACACTGAAGCTTTCTTT,TRBV20-1,.,TRBJ1-1,.
CSARGLAGLSEQYF,TGCAGTGCTAGGGGACTAGCGGGACTGAGCGAGCAGTACTTC,TRBV20-1,many,TRBJ2-7,TRBD2
CASSARRDRGNNEQFF,TGTGCCAGCAGCGCCCGCCGGGACAGGGGAAACAATGAGCAGTTCTTC,TRBV11-3,.,TRBJ2-1,TRBD1
CASSQGLAGAEQFF,TGTGCCAGCAGCCAAGGACTAGCGGGAGCCGAGCAGTTCTTC,TRBV3-1,many,TRBJ2-1,TRBD2
CASRRVNTEAFF,TGTGCCAGCAGGAGGGTTAACACTGAAGCTTTCTTT,TRBV12-3/TRBV12-4,few,TRBJ1-1,.
CASGGLAENTGELFF,TGTGCCAGCGGGGGACTAGCGGAGAACACCGGGGAGCTGTTTTTT,TRBV6-1,few,TRBJ2-2,TRBD2
CASSLYPSSGEQFF,TGTGCCAGCAGCTTATACCCCTCCAGCGGTGAGCAGTTCTTC,TRBV7-3,many,TRBJ2-1,.
CASTPTGTGELFF,TGTGCCAGCACCCCGACGGGCACCGGGGAGCTGTTTTTT,TRBV7-2,many,TRBJ2-2,.
CASSFRDSNYEQYF,TGCGCCAGCAGCTTCCGGGACTCAAATTACGAGCAGTACTTC,TRBV5-1,few,TRBJ2-7,.
CASSLWREGSEQFF,TGTGCCAGCAGCTTGTGGCGGGAGGGGAGTGAGCAGTTCTTC,TRBV7-2,many,TRBJ2-1,TRBD2
CAISFGLAGAETQYF,TGTGCCATCAGCTTCGGACTAGCGGGAGCGGAGACCCAGTACTTC,TRBV10-3,many,TRBJ2-5,TRBD2
CASSTQGANQPQHF,TGTGCCAGTAGTACGCAGGGGGCCAATCAGCCCCAGCATTTT,TRBV19,few,TRBJ1-5,TRBD1
CAGSRAPSYEQYF,TGTGCCGGCAGCAGGGCCCCCTCCTACGAGCAGTACTTC,TRBV11-2,few,TRBJ2-7,.
CASCSALNTEAFF,TGTGCCAGCTGCTCGGCTCTTAACACTGAAGCTTTCTTT,TRBV18,few,TRBJ1-1,.
CASSPWGGMDEQFF,TGTGCCAGCTCACCTTGGGGGGGGATGGATGAGCAGTTCTTC,TRBV18,many,TRBJ2-1,TRBD2
CASSRQGAHEQYF,TGTGCCAGCAGCCGACAGGGGGCGCACGAGCAGTACTTC,TRBV27,many,TRBJ2-7,TRBD1
CASSFEGSPLHF,TGTGCCAGCAGTTTTGAGGGTTCACCCCTCCACTTT,TRBV12-3/TRBV12-4,.,TRBJ1-6,.
CASSSRRLAGGPVSGELFF,TGTGCCAGCAGCTCGAGGAGACTAGCGGGAGGGCCGGTTTCGGGGGAGCTGTTTTTT,TRBV7-3,.,TRBJ2-2,TRBD2
CSEDRATDTQYF,TGCAGCGAGGACAGGGCCACAGATACGCAGTATTTT,TRBV20-1,few,TRBJ2-3,TRBD1
CASSSISGTGELFF,TGTGCCAGCAGCTCGATTAGCGGAACCGGGGAGCTGTTTTTT,TRBV11-1,few,TRBJ2-2,.
CSARDLGTSGSYNEQFF,TGCAGTGCTAGAGACCTGGGGACTAGCGGGAGTTACAATGAGCAGTTCTTC,TRBV20-1,few,TRBJ2-1,TRBD2
CSAGKPGLTSSYNEQFF,TGCAGTGCTGGGAAACCGGGACTTACGAGCTCCTACAATGAGCAGTTCTTC,TRBV20-1,many,TRBJ2-1,.
CASIPAERTDTQYF,TGTGCCAGCATCCCAGCAGAGCGCACAGATACGCAGTATTTT,TRBV11-2,.,TRBJ2-3,.
CSVGTGHSGANVLTF,TGCAGCGTCGGGACAGGGCACTCTGGGGCCAACGTCCTGACTTTC,TRBV29-1,once,TRBJ2-6,TRBD1
CASSLSQGGNYGYTF,TGCGCCAGCAGCTTGAGCCAGGGGGGTAACTATGGCTACACCTTC,TRBV5-1,many,TRBJ1-2,TRBD1
CASSPMLAATDTQYF,TGTGCCAGCAGCCCGATGCTAGCGGCTACAGATACGCAGTATTTT,TRBV3-1,many,TRBJ2-3,TRBD2
CASSLATASGRYTGELFF,TGTGCCAGCAGCTTGGCCACGGCTAGCGGGAGGTATACCGGGGAGCTGTTTTTT,TRBV5-4,few,TRBJ2-2,TRBD2
CSARRSAAFNEQFF,TGCAGTGCTAGGAGGTCGGCGGCCTTTAATGAGCAGTTCTTC,TRBV20-1,few,TRBJ2-1,.
CASSFKETQYF,TGTGCCAGCAGCTTCAAAGAGACCCAGTACTTC,TRBV7-2,many,TRBJ2-5,.
CASSSQGMNTEAFF,TGTGCCAGCAGCTCACAGGGAATGAACACTGAAGCTTTCTTT,TRBV7-9,many,TRBJ1-1,.
CASSPPGYEQFF,TGCGCCAGCAGCCCCCCCGGTTATGAGCAGTTCTTC,TRBV5-1,.,TRBJ2-1,.
CAWSSQGLYGYTF,TGTGCCTGGAGCTCACAGGGGCTCTATGGCTACACCTTC,TRBV30,.,TRBJ1-2,TRBD1
CASSQLAGFLLTNTDTQYF,TGTGCCAGCAGCCAACTAGCGGGATTCCTCCTTACCAACACAGATACGCAGTATTTT,TRBV28,many,TRBJ2-3,TRBD2